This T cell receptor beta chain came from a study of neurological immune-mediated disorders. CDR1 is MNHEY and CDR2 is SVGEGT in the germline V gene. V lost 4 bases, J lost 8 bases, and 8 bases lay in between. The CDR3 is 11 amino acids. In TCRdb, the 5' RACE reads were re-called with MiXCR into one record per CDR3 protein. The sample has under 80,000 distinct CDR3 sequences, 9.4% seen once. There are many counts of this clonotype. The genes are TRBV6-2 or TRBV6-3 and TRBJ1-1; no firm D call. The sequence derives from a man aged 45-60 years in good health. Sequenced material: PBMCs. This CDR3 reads CASSSLDEAFF. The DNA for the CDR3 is TGTGCCAGCAGTTCGCTGGACGAAGCTTTCTTT.